This T cell receptor beta chain was identified during a study of cytomegalovirus exposure and HLA in healthy donors. Using immunoSEQ multiplex PCR, the repertoire was profiled, and TCRdb retains in-frame clones only, with some absent. The sample records over 200,000 clones, about nine tenths being singletons. Study-level findings and limits: Later, an analysis found that TCR clusters from the first cohort tended to co-occur in the 90 to 150 validation repertoires.

The count of this clone is one. Its antigen is undetermined. Germline V CDR1 and CDR2: SGHDT, YYEEEE. Trimming removed 7 bases from V and 14 bases from J, with 16 bases in between. CDR3 length: 11 residues. The material sequenced was PBMCs. This chain uses TRBV5-6 with TRBJ2-1; unclear D gene. This receptor was taken from a woman under 30 in good health and CMV-seropositive. The CDR3 sequence is CASARHKREFF. The CDR3 DNA reads as TGTGCCAGCGCAAGACATAAACGAGAGTTCTTC.